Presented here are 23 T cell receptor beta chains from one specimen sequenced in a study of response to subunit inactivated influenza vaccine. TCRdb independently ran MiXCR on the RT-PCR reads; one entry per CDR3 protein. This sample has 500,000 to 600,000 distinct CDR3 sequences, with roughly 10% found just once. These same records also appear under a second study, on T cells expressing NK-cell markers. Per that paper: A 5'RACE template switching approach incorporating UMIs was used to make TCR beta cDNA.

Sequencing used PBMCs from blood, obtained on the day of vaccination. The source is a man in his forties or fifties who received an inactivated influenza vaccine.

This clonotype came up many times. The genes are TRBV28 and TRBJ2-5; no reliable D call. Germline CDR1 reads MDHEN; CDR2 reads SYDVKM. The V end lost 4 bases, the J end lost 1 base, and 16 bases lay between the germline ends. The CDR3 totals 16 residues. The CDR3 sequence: CASSSDGDSFQETQYF. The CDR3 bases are TGTGCCAGCAGTTCGGATGGAGACTCCTTCCAAGAGACCCAGTACTTC.

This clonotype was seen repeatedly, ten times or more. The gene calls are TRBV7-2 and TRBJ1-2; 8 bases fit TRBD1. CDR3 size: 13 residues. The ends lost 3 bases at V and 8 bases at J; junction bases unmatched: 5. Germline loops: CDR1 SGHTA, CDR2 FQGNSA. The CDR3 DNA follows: TGTGCCAGCAGCTTGACAGGGGTTGAGGGCTACACCTTC. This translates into CASSLTGVEGYTF.

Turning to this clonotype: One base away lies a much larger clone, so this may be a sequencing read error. The CDR3 sequence is CANSRQDSTDTQYF. The CDR3 DNA reads TGTGCCAACAGTCGCCAGGACAGCACAGATACGCAGTATTTT. This chain connects TRBV12-3 or TRBV12-4 to TRBJ2-3; D is unclear. The CDR3 has 14 amino acids.

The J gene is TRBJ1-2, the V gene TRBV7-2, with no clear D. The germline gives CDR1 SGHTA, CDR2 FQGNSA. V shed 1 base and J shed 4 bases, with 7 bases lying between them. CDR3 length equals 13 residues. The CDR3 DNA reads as TGTGCCAGCAGCTTAGGGCAAATCTATGGCTACACCTTC. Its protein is CASSLGQIYGYTF.

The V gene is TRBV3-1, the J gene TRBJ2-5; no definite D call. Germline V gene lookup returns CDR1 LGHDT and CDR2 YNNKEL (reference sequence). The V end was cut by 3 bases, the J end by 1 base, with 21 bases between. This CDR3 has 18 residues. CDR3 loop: CASSQPAGSPSRQETQYF. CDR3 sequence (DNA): TGTGCCAGCAGCCAGCCCGCCGGGTCCCCTTCCCGCCAAGAGACCCAGTACTTC.

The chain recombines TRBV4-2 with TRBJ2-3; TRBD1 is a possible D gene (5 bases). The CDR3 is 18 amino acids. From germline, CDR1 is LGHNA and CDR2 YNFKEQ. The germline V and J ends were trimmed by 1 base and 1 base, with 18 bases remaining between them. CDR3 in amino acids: CASSQGFLQGGRTDTQYF. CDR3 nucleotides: TGTGCCAGCAGCCAAGGCTTCCTCCAGGGTGGGCGCACAGATACGCAGTATTTT.

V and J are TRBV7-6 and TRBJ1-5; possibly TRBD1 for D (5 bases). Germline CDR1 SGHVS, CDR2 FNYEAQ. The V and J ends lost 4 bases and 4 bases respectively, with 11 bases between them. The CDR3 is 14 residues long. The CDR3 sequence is CASSSDTGNQPQHF. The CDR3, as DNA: TGTGCCAGCAGCTCGGACACCGGTAATCAGCCCCAGCATTTT. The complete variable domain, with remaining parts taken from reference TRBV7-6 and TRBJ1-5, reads GAGVSQSPRYKVTKRGQDVALRCDPISGHVSLYWYRQALGQGPEFLTYFNYEAQQDKSGLPNDRFSAERPEGSISTLTIQRTEQRDSAMYRCASSSDTGNQPQHFGDGTRLSIL.

In nucleotides, the CDR3 is TGCAGTGCTAGAGTGGGCGGATACTACGAGCAGTACTTC. This encodes CSARVGGYYEQYF. The chain carries TRBV20-1 and TRBJ2-7; D is undetermined. The germline gives CDR1 DFQATT, CDR2 SNEGSKA (reference sequence). The CDR3 runs to 13 residues. V was pared by 1 base and J by 3 bases, with 10 bases between.

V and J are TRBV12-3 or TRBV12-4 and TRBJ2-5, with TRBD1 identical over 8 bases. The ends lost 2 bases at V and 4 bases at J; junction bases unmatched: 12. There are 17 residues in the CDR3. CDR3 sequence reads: CASSLLSGQGARETQYF. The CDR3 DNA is TGTGCCAGCAGTTTATTGAGTGGTCAGGGGGCGAGAGAGACCCAGTACTTC.

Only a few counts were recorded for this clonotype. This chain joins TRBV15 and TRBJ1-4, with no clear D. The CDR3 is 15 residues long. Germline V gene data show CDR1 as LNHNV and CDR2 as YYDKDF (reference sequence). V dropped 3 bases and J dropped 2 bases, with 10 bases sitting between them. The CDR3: CATSSGGRTNEKLFF. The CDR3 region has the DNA TGTGCCACCAGCAGCGGTGGGCGGACTAATGAAAAACTGTTTTTT.

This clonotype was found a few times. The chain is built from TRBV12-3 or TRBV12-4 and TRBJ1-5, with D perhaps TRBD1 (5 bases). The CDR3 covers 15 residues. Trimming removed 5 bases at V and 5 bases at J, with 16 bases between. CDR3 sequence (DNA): TGTGCCAGCAGTCCCGCCGAGGGGTGGCATCAGCCCCAGCATTTT. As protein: CASSPAEGWHQPQHF.

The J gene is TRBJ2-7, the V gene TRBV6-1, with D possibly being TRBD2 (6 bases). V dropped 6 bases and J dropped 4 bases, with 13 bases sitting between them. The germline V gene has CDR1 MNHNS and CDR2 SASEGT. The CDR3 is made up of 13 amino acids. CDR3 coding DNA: TGTGCCAGCAGCCTTAGCGGAAGATACGAGCAGTACTTC. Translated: CASSLSGRYEQYF.

The CDR3 protein is CASSYHATGSYEQYF. The CDR3, as DNA: TGTGCCAGCAGCTATCACGCGACAGGCTCCTACGAGCAGTACTTC. This chain links TRBV11-2 with TRBJ2-7; D is possibly TRBD1 (6 bases). CDR1 is SGHAT, CDR2 FQNNGV, per germline. CDR3 size: 15 residues. The ends were cut back, 4 bases at V and 0 bases at J, with 13 bases in the middle. The complete variable domain, with remaining parts taken from reference TRBV11-2 and TRBJ2-7, reads EAGVAQSPRYKIIEKRQSVAFWCNPISGHATLYWYQQILGQGPKLLIQFQNNGVVDDSQLPKDRFSAERLKGVDSTLKIQPAKLEDSAVYLCASSYHATGSYEQYFGPGTRLTVT.

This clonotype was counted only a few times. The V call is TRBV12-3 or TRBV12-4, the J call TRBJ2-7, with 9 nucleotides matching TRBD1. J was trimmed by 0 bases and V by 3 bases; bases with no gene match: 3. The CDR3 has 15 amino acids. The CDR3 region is CASSLETGGSYEQYF. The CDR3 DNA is TGTGCCAGCAGTTTGGAGACAGGGGGCTCCTACGAGCAGTACTTC.

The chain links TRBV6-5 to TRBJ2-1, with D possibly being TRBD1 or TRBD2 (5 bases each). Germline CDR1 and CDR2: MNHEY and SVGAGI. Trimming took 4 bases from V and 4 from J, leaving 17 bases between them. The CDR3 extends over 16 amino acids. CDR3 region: CASSSGRGRSYNEQFF. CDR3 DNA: TGTGCCAGCAGTTCAGGACGGGGACGCTCTTACAATGAGCAGTTCTTC.

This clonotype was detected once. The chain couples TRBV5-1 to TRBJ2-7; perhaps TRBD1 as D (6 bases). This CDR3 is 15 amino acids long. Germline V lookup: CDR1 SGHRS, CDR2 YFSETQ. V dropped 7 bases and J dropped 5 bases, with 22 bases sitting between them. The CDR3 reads CASRKRGFNIDEQYF. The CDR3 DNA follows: TGCGCCAGCCGAAAGAGGGGGTTCAATATCGACGAGCAGTACTTC. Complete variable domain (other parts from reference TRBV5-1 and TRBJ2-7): KAGVTQTPRYLIKTRGQQVTLSCSPISGHRSVSWYQQTPGQGLQFLFEYFSETQRNKGNFPGRFSGRQFSNSRSEMNVSTLELGDSALYLCASRKRGFNIDEQYFGPGTRLTVT.

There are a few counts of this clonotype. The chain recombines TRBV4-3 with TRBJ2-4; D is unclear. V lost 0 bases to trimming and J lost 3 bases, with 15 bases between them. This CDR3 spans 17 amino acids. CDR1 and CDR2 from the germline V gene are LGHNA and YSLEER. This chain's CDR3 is CASSQDIILGGKNIQYF. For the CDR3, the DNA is TGCGCCAGCAGCCAAGATATTATATTGGGTGGCAAAAACATTCAGTACTTC.

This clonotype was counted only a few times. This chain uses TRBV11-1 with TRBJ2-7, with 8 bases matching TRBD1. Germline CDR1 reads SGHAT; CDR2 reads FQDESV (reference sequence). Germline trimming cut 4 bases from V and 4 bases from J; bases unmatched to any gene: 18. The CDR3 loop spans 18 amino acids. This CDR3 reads CASSSDWTGNLKGYEQYF. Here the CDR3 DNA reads TGTGCCAGCAGCTCTGATTGGACAGGGAACTTAAAAGGGTACGAGCAGTACTTC.

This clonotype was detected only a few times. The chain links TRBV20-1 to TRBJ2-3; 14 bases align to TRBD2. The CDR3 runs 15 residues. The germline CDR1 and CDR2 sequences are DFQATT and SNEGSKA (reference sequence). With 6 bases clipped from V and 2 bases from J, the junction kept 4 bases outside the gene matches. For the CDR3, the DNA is TGCAGTGCCACGACTAGCGGGAGGGCCACAGATACGCAGTATTTT. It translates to CSATTSGRATDTQYF.

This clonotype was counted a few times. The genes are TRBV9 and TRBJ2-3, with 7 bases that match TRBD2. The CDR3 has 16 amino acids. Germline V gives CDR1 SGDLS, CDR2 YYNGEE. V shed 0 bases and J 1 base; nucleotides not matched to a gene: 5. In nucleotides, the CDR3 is TGTGCCAGCAGCGTAGATGGGGGAGGGGGCACAGATACGCAGTATTTT. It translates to CASSVDGGGGTDTQYF.

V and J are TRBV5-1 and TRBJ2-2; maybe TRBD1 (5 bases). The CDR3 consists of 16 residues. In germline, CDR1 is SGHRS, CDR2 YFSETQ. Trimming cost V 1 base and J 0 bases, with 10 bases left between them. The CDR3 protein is CASSLRQGTNTGELFF. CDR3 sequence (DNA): TGCGCCAGCAGCTTGCGGCAGGGAACGAACACCGGGGAGCTGTTTTTT.

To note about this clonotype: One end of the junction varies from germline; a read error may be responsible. This CDR3 is CASTLMSGNTEAFF. The DNA for the CDR3 is TGTGCCAGCACCTTAATGAGCGGGAACACTGAAGCTTTCTTT. This chain links TRBV7-2 with TRBJ1-1, with D unclear. This CDR3 spans 14 amino acids. The germline gives CDR1 SGHTA, CDR2 FQGNSA.

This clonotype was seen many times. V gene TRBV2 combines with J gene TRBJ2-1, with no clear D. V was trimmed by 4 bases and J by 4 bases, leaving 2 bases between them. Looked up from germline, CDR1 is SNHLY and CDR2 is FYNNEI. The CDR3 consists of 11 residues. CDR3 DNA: TGTGCCAGCAGTGGATACAATGAGCAGTTCTTC. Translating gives CASSGYNEQFF.